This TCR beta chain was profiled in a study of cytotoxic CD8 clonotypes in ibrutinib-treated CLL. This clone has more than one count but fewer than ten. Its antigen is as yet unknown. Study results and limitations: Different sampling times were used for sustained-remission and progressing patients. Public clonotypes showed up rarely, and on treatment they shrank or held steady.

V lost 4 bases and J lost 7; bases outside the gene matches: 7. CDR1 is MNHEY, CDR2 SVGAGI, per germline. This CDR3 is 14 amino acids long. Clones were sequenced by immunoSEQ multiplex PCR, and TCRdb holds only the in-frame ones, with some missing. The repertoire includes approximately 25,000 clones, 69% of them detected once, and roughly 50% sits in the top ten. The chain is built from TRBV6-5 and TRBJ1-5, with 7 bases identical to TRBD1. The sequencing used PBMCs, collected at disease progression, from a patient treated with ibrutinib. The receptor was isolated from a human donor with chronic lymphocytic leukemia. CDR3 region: CASSLSRGGQPQHF. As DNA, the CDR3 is TGTGCCAGCAGTTTATCCAGGGGGGGACAGCCCCAGCATTTT.